The clone carrying this TCR beta chain was detected once. Its cognate antigen is unknown. The CDR3 has 18 residues. The data derive from a study of vaccination effects on CD4 cells after COVID-19. For the study at large: Samples were given by two convalescent patients 16 days and one week before vaccination. Points from the study as a whole: Marked clonal contraction of infection- and vaccine-induced clones was seen late after vaccination.

Clones were read by immunoSEQ multiplex PCR, and TCRdb kept only the in-frame ones, dropping some. Of about 45,000 clones listed, roughly 80% were seen once; the top ten hold roughly 7.8%. Scientists isolated CD4+ T cells after an approximately 9-day culture period ended. Infection dated between March and December 2020, before the Alpha, Beta and Delta variants reached the United States. The sequences come from CD4+ T cells from PBMCs cultured without peptide, collected before COVID-19 vaccination. The source is a human donor who had a prior SARS-CoV-2 infection. The genes are TRBV12-2 and TRBJ2-4; TRBD2, the D gene given by the table, was not confirmed from the DNA. TRBV12-2 is a pseudogene segment. CDR3 residues: CASRLRTSGGAAKNIQYF. For the CDR3, the DNA is TGTGCAAGTCGCTTACGGACTAGCGGGGGGGCAGCCAAAAACATTCAGTACTTC.